This TCR beta chain was profiled in a study of T-cell reconstitution after alpha-beta-depleted transplantation in children. As it was prepared, the TCRbeta library received unique molecular identifiers. TCRdb fed the PCR reads into MiXCR, producing one record per CDR3 protein. The data hold 98,000 or so distinct CDR3 sequences, with approximately 6.9% observed a single time. Whole-study results and caveats: One year after transplant, T-cell counts and diversity came mostly from newly produced T cells.

This clonotype was seen many times. Its antigen is still unknown. The germline V gene has CDR1 SEHNR and CDR2 FQNEAQ (reference sequence). V lost 6 bases, J lost 0 bases, and 9 bases lay in between. The CDR3 sequence is 14 residues long. This sequence joins TRBV7-9 and TRBJ2-4; D not resolved. The TCR sequence derives from a male patient under 10 years old who had a stem cell transplant for acute lymphoblastic leukemia, so the T cells may come from the graft donor. This specimen was PBMCs, mostly from graft donor cells, taken 360 days after TCRalphabeta/CD19-depleted stem cell transplant. This CDR3 is CASSLLLAKNIQYF. DNA of the CDR3: TGTGCCAGCAGTCTATTACTAGCCAAAAACATTCAGTACTTC.